This TCR beta chain was obtained from a study of blood T cell repertoires in COVID-19 (dated by TCRdb to about 2020). Concerning the study at large: Collaborator samples came from the United States, Italy and Spain and covered acute and convalescent phases of COVID-19. HLA class I and class II types, where available, came from metadata supplied by the sample provider rather than from assay-based typing. Samples came from the ongoing ImmuneRACE study (first 160 participants) plus 1,254 subjects from 6 global collaborators. The repertoires were released in a freely available public database meant as a resource for research on the immune response to SARS-CoV-2. Deeply sampled blood TCRbeta repertoires from subjects exposed to, actively infected with, or recovered from COVID-19 were included in the dataset. The sample metadata nearly always contained a de-identified subject ID, COVID-19 status, age in years and sex. The prospective study material was composed of cDNA or gDNA derived from T cells, B-cell-depleted T cells, or PBMCs.

Each collaborating institution followed its own protocols to collect whole blood in K2EDTA tubes. For TCRbeta analysis, collaborators shipped samples as frozen whole blood, isolated PBMCs, or DNA extracted from either of those sample types. The paper's findings and limits, for the study overall: The quantity of clinical and demographic metadata differed by source and by participant and was supplied without curation.

To note about this clone: Its recognized antigen is unknown. The input lacks base qualities; no much larger clone sits a single base away.

V loses 3 bases at its end and J loses 2 bases; junction bases beyond the gene matches: 8. There are 16 amino acids in the CDR3, from cysteine to phenylalanine inclusive. CDR3 DNA only is kept here, 48 bases in frame from base 1. Taken from the germline V gene (reference sequence), the CDR1 and CDR2 loops are SGHNT and YYREEE. The immunoSEQ Assay, a bias-controlled multiplex PCR, was used to amplify TCRbeta CDR3 regions from genomic DNA. Regarding the original processing steps: Within the assay, amplification of reference gene primers was used to estimate how many nucleated cells each sample contained. Sequence reads were collapsed and filtered to measure the absolute abundance of every unique TCRbeta CDR3 rearrangement. Productive Simpson clonality was computed per sample as the square root of Simpson's diversity index over productive rearrangements. The table comes from immuneACCESS by way of TCRdb, which keeps in-frame sequences with V and J called. Part of the clones is missing from these tables; in studies checked, under half for an unresolved V gene and the rest for unknown reasons. That table gives V, J and clone size, and the DNA gave D and trimming. For this sample there are just over 650,000 clones; around 89% appear just once. Clones ranked in the top ten supply about 0.26% of the sample.

The chain was built from TRBV5-4 and TRBJ1-3, with 7 bases matching TRBD1. The sample taken for sequencing was peripheral blood. This clonotype was obtained from a woman aged 18-30 years with acute or convalescent COVID-19. The CDR3 amino acid sequence is: CASSSRRQGTGNTIYF. In nucleotide form, the sequence is TGTGCCAGCAGCTCGCGAAGACAGGGAACTGGAAACACCATATATTTT.